This T cell receptor beta chain is drawn from a study of OX40 agonist ivuxolimab in advanced cancers. Study details: Participants could have had prior anti-PD-1, anti-PD-L1 or anti-CTLA-4 therapy, and less than 45% had some. Findings of the study overall: Among patients with partial responses at 0.1-3.0 mg/kg, clonal expansion was among the lowest.

Germline V gene lookup returns CDR1 MDHEN and CDR2 SYDVKM. V gave up 7 bases and J gave up 0 bases, with 16 bases separating them. CDR3 length: 15 amino acids. For this clone: Its target is unknown.

Clones were read by immunoSEQ multiplex PCR, and TCRdb kept only the in-frame ones, dropping some. The sample carries 43,000 or so clones, over 80% recorded once. The sample was CD4+ or CD8+ T cells sorted from blood, taken in a trial of the OX40 agonist ivuxolimab. This clonotype originated in an adult with an advanced solid tumor such as melanoma, head and neck, liver or kidney cancer. The gene calls are TRBV28 and TRBJ2-7, with a weak D call TRBD1 (5 bases). CDR3: CASTIGALSSYEQYF. The CDR3 DNA follows: TGTGCCAGCACCATTGGGGCCCTAAGCTCCTACGAGCAGTACTTC.